The present entry profiles one T cell receptor beta chain with its context. Its specificity is unknown. The sample is drawn from a study of graft-versus-host responses after intestinal transplantation. Study-level background: Every one of the recipients received anti-thymocyte globulin induction and afterwards took tacrolimus and steroids for roughly three years. Points from the study as a whole: Recipient-marrow GvH clones were detected, some having first appeared in ileum or blood.

Repertoires were generated with immunoSEQ multiplex PCR, while TCRdb's copy carries only in-frame clones and drops some. The sample carries 90,000 to 150,000 clones, just under 95% recorded once. This TCR was sampled from a human donor who received an intestinal transplant. The sequencing used unstimulated CD4+ T cells sorted from spleen or lymph node cells, collected before intestinal transplant.

CDR3 bases: TGTGCCAGCAGCCTCGGGGCGGGGCAGTTCTTC. Translated: CASSLGAGQFF. This chain uses TRBV14 with TRBJ2-1; D may be TRBD1 or TRBD2 (5 bases each). The CDR3 runs to 11 residues. V lost 4 bases, J lost 12 bases, and 10 bases lay in between. CDR1 and CDR2 (germline): SGHDN, FVKESK.